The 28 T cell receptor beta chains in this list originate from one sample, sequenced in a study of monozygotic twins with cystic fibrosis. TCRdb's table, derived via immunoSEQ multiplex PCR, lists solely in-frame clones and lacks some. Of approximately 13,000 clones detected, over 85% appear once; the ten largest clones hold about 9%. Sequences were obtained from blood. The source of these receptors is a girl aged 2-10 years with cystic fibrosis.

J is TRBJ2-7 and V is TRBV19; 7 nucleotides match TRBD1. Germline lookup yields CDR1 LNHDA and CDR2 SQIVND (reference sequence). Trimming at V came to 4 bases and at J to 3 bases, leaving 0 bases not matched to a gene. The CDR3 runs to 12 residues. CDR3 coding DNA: TGTGCCAGTAGTAGGACAGGCTACGAGCAGTACTTC. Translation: CASSRTGYEQYF.

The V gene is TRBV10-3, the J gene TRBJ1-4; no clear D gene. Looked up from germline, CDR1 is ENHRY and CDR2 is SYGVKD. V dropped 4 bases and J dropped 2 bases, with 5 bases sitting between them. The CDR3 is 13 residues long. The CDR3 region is CAISVTTNEKLFF. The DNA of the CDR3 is TGTGCCATCAGTGTTACTACTAATGAAAAACTGTTTTTT.

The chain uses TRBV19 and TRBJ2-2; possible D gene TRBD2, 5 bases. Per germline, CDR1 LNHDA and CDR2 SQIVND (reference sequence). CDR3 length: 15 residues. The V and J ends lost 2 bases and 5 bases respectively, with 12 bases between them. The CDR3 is CASSIPGGSTGELFF. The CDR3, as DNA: TGTGCCAGTAGTATACCAGGAGGTTCAACCGGGGAGCTGTTTTTT.

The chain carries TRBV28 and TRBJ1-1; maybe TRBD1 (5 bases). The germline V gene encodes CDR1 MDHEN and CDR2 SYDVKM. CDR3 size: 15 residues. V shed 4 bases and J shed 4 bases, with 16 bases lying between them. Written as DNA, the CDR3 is TGTGCCAGCAGTTCGAGATGGCCCGGGGGCACTGAAGCTTTCTTT. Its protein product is CASSSRWPGGTEAFF.

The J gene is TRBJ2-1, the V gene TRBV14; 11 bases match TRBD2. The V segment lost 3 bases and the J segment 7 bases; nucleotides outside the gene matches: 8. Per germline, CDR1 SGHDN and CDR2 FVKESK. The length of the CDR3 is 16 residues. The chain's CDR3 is CASSHLSGRAVNEQFF. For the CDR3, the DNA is TGTGCCAGCAGCCACCTTAGCGGGAGGGCCGTAAATGAGCAGTTCTTC. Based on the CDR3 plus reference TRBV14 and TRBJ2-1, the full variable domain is EAGVTQFPSHSVIEKGQTVTLRCDPISGHDNLYWYRRVMGKEIKFLLHFVKESKQDESGMPNNRFLAERTGGTYSTLKVQPAELEDSGVYFCASSHLSGRAVNEQFFGPGTRLTVL.

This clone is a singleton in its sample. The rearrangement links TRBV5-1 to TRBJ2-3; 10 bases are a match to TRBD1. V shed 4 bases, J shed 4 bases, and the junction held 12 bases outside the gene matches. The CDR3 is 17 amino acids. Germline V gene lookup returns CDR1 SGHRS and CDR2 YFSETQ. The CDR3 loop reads CASSLGQGGNVADTQYF. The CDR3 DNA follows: TGCGCCAGCAGCCTCGGACAGGGGGGAAATGTGGCAGATACGCAGTATTTT. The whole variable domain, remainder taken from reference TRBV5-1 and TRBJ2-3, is KAGVTQTPRYLIKTRGQQVTLSCSPISGHRSVSWYQQTPGQGLQFLFEYFSETQRNKGNFPGRFSGRQFSNSRSEMNVSTLELGDSALYLCASSLGQGGNVADTQYFGPGTRLTVL.

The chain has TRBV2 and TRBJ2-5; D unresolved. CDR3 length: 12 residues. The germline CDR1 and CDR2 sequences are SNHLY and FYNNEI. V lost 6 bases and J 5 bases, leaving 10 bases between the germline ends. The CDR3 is CASRPLSETQYF. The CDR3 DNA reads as TGTGCCAGCAGGCCCCTCTCCGAGACCCAGTACTTC.

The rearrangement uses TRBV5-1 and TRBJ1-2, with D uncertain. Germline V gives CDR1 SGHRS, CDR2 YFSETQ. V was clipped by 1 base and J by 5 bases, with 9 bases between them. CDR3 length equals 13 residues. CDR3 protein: CASSLRVGYGYTF. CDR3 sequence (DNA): TGCGCCAGCAGCTTGAGGGTGGGGTATGGCTACACCTTC.

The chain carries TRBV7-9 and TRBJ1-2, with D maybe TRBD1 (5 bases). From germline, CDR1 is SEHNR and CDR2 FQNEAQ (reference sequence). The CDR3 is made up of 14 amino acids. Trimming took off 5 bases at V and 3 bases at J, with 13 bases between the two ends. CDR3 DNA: TGTGCCAGCAGCCGGCCCGGGGGGGACTATGGCTACACCTTC. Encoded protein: CASSRPGGDYGYTF.

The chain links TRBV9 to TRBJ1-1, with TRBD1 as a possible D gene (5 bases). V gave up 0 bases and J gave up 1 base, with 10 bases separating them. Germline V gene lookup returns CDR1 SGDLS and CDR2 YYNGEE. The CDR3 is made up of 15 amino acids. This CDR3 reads CASSVVAGRNTEAFF. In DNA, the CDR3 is TGTGCCAGCAGCGTAGTGGCAGGGAGGAACACTGAAGCTTTCTTT.

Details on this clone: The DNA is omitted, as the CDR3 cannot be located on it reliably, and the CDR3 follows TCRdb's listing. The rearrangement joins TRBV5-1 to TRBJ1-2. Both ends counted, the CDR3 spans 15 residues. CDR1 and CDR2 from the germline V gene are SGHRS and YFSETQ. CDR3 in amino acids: CASSLFFGGFYGYTF.

Written as DNA, the CDR3 is TGTGCCAGTAGTCGTCGGGGCAGCTCCTACAATGAGCAGTTCTTC. Translation gives CASSRRGSSYNEQFF. The rearrangement links TRBV19 to TRBJ2-1; D possibly matches TRBD1 or TRBD2 (5 bases each). CDR1 is LNHDA, CDR2 SQIVND, per germline (reference sequence). The CDR3 has 15 amino acids. Trimming took 5 bases from V and 0 from J, leaving 11 bases between them.

The CDR3 spells CASRGGQGTYGYTF. CDR3 DNA: TGTGCCAGCAGGGGCGGACAGGGGACCTATGGCTACACCTTC. V usage is TRBV6-1 and J usage is TRBJ1-2; 9 bases line up with TRBD1. The CDR3 consists of 14 residues. V lost 6 bases, J lost 4 bases, and 6 bases stayed unmatched. Germline assignment: CDR1 MNHNS and CDR2 SASEGT.

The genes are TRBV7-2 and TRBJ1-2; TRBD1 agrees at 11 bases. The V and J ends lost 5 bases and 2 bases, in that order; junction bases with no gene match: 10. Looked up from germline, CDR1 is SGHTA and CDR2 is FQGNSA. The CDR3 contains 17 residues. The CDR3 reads CASSLQPGTGGNYGYTF. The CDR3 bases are TGTGCCAGCAGCCTCCAACCCGGGACAGGGGGAAACTATGGCTACACCTTC.

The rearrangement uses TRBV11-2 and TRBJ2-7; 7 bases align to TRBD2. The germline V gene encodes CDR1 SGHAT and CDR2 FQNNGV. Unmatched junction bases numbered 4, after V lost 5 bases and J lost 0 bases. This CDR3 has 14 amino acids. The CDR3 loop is CASSTGTNSYEQYF. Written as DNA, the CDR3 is TGTGCCAGCAGCACCGGGACTAACTCCTACGAGCAGTACTTC.

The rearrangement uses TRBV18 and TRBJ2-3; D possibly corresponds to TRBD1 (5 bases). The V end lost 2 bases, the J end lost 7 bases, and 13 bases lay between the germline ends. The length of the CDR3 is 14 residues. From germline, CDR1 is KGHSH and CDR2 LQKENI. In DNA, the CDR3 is TGTGCCAGCTCACCAAGGGGCCCCCTAAATACGCAGTATTTT. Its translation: CASSPRGPLNTQYF. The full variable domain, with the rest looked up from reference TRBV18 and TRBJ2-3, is NAGVMQNPRHLVRRRGQEARLRCSPMKGHSHVYWYRQLPEEGLKFMVYLQKENIIDESGMPKERFSAEFPKEGPSILRIQQVVRGDSAAYFCASSPRGPLNTQYFGPGTRLTVL.

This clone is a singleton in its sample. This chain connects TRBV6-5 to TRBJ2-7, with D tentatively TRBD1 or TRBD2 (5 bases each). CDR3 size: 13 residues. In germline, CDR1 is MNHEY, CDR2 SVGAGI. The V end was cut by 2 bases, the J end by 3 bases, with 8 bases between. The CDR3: CASSYGAGYEQYF. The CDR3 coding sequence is TGTGCCAGCAGTTACGGGGCGGGCTACGAGCAGTACTTC.

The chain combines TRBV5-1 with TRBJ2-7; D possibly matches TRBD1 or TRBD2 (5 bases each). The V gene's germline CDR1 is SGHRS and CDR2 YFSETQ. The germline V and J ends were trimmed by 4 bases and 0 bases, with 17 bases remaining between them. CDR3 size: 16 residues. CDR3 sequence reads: CASSHWSLGVSYEQYF. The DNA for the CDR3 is TGCGCCAGCAGCCACTGGTCACTAGGGGTCTCCTACGAGCAGTACTTC.

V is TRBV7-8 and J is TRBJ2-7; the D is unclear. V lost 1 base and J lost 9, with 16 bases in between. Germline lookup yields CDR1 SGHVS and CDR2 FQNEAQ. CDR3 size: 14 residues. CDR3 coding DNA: TGTGCCAGCAGCTTAGGAAGTTCCTATGCCGGGCAGTACTTC. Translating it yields CASSLGSSYAGQYF.

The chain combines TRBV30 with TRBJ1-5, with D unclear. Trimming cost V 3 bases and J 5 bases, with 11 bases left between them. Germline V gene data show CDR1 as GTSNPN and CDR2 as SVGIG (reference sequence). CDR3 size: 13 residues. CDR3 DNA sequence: TGTGCCTGGAGCGCGGGTCTTGATCAGCCCCAGCATTTT. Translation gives CAWSAGLDQPQHF.

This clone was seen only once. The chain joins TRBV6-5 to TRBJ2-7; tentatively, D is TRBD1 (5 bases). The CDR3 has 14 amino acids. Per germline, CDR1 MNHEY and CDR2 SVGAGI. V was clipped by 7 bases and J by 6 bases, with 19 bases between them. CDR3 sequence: CASTNPSRASEQYF. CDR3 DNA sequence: TGTGCCAGCACTAATCCATCCAGGGCCAGCGAGCAGTACTTC.

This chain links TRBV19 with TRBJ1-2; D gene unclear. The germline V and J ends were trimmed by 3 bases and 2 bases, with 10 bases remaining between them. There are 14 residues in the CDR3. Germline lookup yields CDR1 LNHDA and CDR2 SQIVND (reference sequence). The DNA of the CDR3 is TGTGCCAGTAGTATTCGGCAGACAAACTATGGCTACACCTTC. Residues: CASSIRQTNYGYTF.

The CDR3: CASSTGRREKLFF. DNA of the CDR3: TGTGCCAGCAGTACAGGGAGGAGAGAAAAACTGTTTTTT. The V call is TRBV28, the J call TRBJ1-4; D perhaps matches TRBD1 (6 bases). The CDR3 contains 13 residues. CDR1 is MDHEN and CDR2 is SYDVKM in the germline V gene. Trimming removed 5 bases at V and 8 bases at J, with 12 bases between.

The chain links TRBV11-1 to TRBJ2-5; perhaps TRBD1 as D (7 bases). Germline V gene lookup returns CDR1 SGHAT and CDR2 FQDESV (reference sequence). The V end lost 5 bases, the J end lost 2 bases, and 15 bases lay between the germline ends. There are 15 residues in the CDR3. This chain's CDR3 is CASSPRRGQQETQYF. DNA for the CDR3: TGTGCCAGCAGCCCAAGGAGGGGACAGCAAGAGACCCAGTACTTC.

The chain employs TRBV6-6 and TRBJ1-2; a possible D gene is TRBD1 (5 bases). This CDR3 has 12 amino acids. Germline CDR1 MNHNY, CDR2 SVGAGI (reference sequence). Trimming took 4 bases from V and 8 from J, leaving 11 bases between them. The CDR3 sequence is CASSFQGRGYTF. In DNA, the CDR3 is TGTGCCAGCAGTTTCCAGGGTCGGGGCTACACCTTC.

CDR3 nucleotides: TGCGCCAGCAGCCAAGTAGTTGTTTTTGGAGGCTACTCCTACGAGCAGTACTTC. It yields the protein CASSQVVVFGGYSYEQYF. The gene calls are TRBV4-3 and TRBJ2-7; possibly TRBD2 for D (5 bases). CDR1 and CDR2 (germline): LGHNA, YSLEER. The CDR3 is made up of 18 amino acids. V lost 1 base and J lost 0, with 19 bases in between.

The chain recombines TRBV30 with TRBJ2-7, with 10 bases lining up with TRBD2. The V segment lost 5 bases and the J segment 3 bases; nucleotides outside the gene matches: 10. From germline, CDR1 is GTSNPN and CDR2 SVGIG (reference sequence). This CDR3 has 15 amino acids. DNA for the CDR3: TGTGCCTGGTCTAAGAGGCCTAGCGGGGGCTACGAGCAGTACTTC. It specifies CAWSKRPSGGYEQYF. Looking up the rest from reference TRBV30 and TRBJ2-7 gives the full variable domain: SQTIHQWPATLVQPVGSPLSLECTVEGTSNPNLYWYRQAAGRGLQLLFYSVGIGQISSEVPQNLSASRPQDRQFILSSKKLLLSDSGFYLCAWSKRPSGGYEQYFGPGTRLTVT.

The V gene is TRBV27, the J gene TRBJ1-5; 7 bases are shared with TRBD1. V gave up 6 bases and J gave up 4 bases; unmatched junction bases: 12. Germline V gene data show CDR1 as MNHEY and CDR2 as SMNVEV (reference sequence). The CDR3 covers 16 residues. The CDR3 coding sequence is TGTGCCAGCAGCAGATGGGCGGGGACAGATAATCAGCCCCAGCATTTT. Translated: CASSRWAGTDNQPQHF.